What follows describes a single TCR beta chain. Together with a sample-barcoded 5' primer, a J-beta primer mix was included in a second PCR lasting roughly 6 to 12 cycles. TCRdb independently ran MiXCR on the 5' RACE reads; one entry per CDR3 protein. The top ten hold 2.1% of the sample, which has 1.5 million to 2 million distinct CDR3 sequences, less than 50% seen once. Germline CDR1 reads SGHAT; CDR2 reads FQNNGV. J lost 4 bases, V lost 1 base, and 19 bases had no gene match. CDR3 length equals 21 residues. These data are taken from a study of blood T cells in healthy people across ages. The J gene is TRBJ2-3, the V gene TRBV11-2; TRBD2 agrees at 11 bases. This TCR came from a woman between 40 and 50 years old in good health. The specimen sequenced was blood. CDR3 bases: TGTGCCAGCAGCTTAGTGTTCGGGCCGCTAGCGGGGGGCCATTGGGCAGATACGCAGTATTTT. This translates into CASSLVFGPLAGGHWADTQYF.